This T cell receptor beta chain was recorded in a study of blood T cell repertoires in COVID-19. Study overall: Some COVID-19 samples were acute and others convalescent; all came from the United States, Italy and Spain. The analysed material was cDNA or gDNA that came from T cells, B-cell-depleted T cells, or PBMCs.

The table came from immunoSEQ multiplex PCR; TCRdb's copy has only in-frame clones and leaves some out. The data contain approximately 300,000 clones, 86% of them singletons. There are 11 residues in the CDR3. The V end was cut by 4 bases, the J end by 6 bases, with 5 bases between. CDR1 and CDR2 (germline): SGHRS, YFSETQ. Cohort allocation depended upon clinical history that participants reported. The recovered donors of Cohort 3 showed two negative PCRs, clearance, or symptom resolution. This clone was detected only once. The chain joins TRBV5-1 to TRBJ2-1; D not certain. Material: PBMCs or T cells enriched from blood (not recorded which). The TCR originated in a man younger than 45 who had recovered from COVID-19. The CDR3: CASSLPNEQFF. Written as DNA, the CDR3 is TGCGCCAGCAGCCTCCCCAATGAGCAGTTCTTC. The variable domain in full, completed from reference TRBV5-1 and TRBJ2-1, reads KAGVTQTPRYLIKTRGQQVTLSCSPISGHRSVSWYQQTPGQGLQFLFEYFSETQRNKGNFPGRFSGRQFSNSRSEMNVSTLELGDSALYLCASSLPNEQFFGPGTRLTVL.